The entry below describes one T cell receptor (beta chain). This sample stems from a study of CD8 T cells in Susac syndrome. An input of about 0.5 to 1 ug of RNA was subjected to reverse transcription using random hexamers. TCRdb passed the immunoSEQ multiplex PCR reads through MiXCR, listing each CDR3 protein once. The sample includes 150,000 to 200,000 distinct CDR3 sequences, approximately 94% seen only once; the top ten take 0.1% to 0.12%. This receptor was taken from a human donor with Susac syndrome. Sequences were obtained from CD4+ T cells from PBMCs.

The DNA for the CDR3 is TGCAGTGTCCACTCGGGGCAGCTAGGATCCAATGAGCAGTTCTTC. Its protein is CSVHSGQLGSNEQFF. The V call is TRBV20-1, the J call TRBJ2-1; either TRBD1 or TRBD2 may fit D (5 bases each). Germline CDR1 and CDR2: DFQATT and SNEGSKA (reference sequence). Trimming took 7 bases from V and 6 from J, leaving 22 bases between them. This CDR3 has 15 amino acids.